These 21 T cell receptor beta chains originate from one sample sequenced in a study of OX40 agonist ivuxolimab in advanced cancers. The library relied on the immunoSEQ multiplex PCR assay. The clones in this table, taken by TCRdb from immuneACCESS, are in-frame only. Not every clone is retained; where verified, under half of the shortfall comes from an unresolved V gene, and the cause of the rest is unknown. The sample table contains tens of thousands of clones; only one count was recorded for around 84% of them. The ten largest clones add up to about 17% of the sample. Material: CD4+ or CD8+ T cells sorted from blood, obtained in a trial of the OX40 agonist ivuxolimab. Receptor source: an adult with an advanced solid tumor such as melanoma, head and neck, liver or kidney cancer.

This clone is categorized as medium-sized. The V and J genes are TRBV29-1 and TRBJ1-2; TRBD1 is a possible D gene (5 bases). The V gene's germline CDR1 is SQVTM and CDR2 ANQGSEA. V gave up 6 bases and J gave up 2 bases, with 22 bases separating them. The CDR3 runs 16 residues. DNA for the CDR3: TGCAGCGTCGATCAAAAGGGTAGGGGAGAGAACTATGGCTACACCTTC. This sequence encodes CSVDQKGRGENYGYTF. The variable domain in full, completed from reference TRBV29-1 and TRBJ1-2, reads SAVISQKPSRDICQRGTSLTIQCQVDSQVTMMFWYRQQPGQSLTLIATANQGSEATYESGFVIDKFPISRPNLTFSTLTVSNMSPEDSSIYLCSVDQKGRGENYGYTFGSGTRLTVV.

By proportion, this clone is medium-sized. This rearrangement joins TRBV5-4 to TRBJ1-1; D is possibly TRBD1 (6 bases). Trimming left V 9 bases short and J 1 base short, with 13 bases between. This CDR3 spans 13 amino acids. CDR1 is SGHNT, CDR2 YYREEE, per germline (reference sequence). CDR3: CATWEDRNTEAFF. CDR3 DNA sequence: TGTGCCACTTGGGAGGACAGGAACACTGAAGCTTTCTTT.

The gene calls are TRBV6-1 and TRBJ2-5, with no clear D. The DNA matches TRBJ2-7 better at its end, which makes the J call doubtful. The CDR3 has 12 amino acids. Germline loops: CDR1 MNHNS, CDR2 SASEGT. The chain's CDR3 is CASRGLTYEQYF. CDR3 in DNA: TGTGCCAGCAGGGGGTTGACCTACGAGCAGTACTTC.

The chain recombines TRBV19 with TRBJ2-3, with D perhaps matching TRBD1 or TRBD2 (5 bases each). V lost 5 bases to trimming and J lost 10 bases, with 16 bases between them. The CDR3 spans 13 residues. The germline gives CDR1 LNHDA, CDR2 SQIVND (reference sequence). Here the CDR3 reads CASSARGAYAQYF. CDR3 sequence (DNA): TGTGCCAGTAGTGCGAGAGGGGCATACGCGCAGTATTTT.

This chain links TRBV10-3 with TRBJ1-2, with D perhaps TRBD1 (5 bases). Germline values: CDR1 ENHRY, CDR2 SYGVKD. The V end was cut by 2 bases, the J end by 8 bases, with 12 bases between. The CDR3 runs 13 residues. DNA for the CDR3: TGTGCCATCAGTGAGGGACTGGGACGGGGCTACACCTTC. Translation gives CAISEGLGRGYTF.

In its sample, this clone was seen a few times. This rearrangement joins TRBV6-4 to TRBJ2-3; 11 nucleotides line up with TRBD2. Germline-derived CDR1 and CDR2 are MRHNA and SNTAGT. After removal of 0 bases from V and 4 bases from J, the junction contained 0 bases not matched to a gene. The CDR3 runs to 15 residues. The CDR3 sequence is CASSDSSGGADTQYF. In nucleotides, the CDR3 is TGTGCCAGCAGTGACTCTAGCGGGGGGGCAGATACGCAGTATTTT.

A note on this clone: The same CDR3 can be traced to other DNA sequences in this sample. The rearrangement uses TRBV7-6 and TRBJ2-7, with a weak D call TRBD2 (6 bases). The germline CDR1 and CDR2 sequences are SGHVS and FNYEAQ. CDR3 size: 15 residues. V was cut by 3 bases and J by 4 bases, with 16 bases left in between. The CDR3 nucleotides are TGTGCCAGCAGCTTTAGCGGAGGGGCTCGGTACGAGCAGTACTTC. As protein: CASSFSGGARYEQYF.

This clone was recorded a few times. This chain links TRBV7-2 with TRBJ2-5; 15 bases line up with TRBD2. CDR1 is SGHTA and CDR2 is FQGNSA in the germline V gene. The CDR3 totals 18 residues. V lost 1 base to trimming and J lost 5 bases; unmatched junction nucleotides: 8. CDR3 DNA: TGTGCCAGCAGCTTAGGGAGGACTAGCGGGGGGGCTGGTGAGACCCAGTACTTC. Its protein product is CASSLGRTSGGAGETQYF.

With respect to this clone: The sample carries other DNA sequences with the same CDR3. The rearrangement joins TRBV19 to TRBJ1-5; D is unresolved. This CDR3 region has 13 residues. The V end lost 2 bases, the J end lost 4 bases, and 6 bases lay between the germline ends. Germline CDR1 LNHDA, CDR2 SQIVND (reference sequence). This CDR3 is CASSIPSNQPQHF. CDR3 coding DNA: TGTGCCAGTAGTATACCGTCAAATCAGCCCCAGCATTTT. The full variable domain, in which reference TRBV19 and TRBJ1-5 provide the parts outside the CDR3, is DGGITQSPKYLFRKEGQNVTLSCEQNLNHDAMYWYRQDPGQGLRLIYYSQIVNDFQKGDIAEGYSVSREKKESFPLTVTSAQKNPTAFYLCASSIPSNQPQHFGDGTRLSIL.

V gene TRBV6-1 combines with J gene TRBJ1-3, with 10 bases aligning to TRBD1. CDR1 and CDR2 (germline): MNHNS, SASEGT. The V gene end was trimmed by 6 bases and the J gene end by 8 bases; junction bases not matched to a gene: 7. The CDR3 sequence is 14 residues long. The DNA of the CDR3 is TGTGCCAGCAGGATGACAGGGGGCGCAGACACCATATATTTT. Translation gives CASRMTGGADTIYF.

V is TRBV5-1 and J is TRBJ1-5; 7 bases are shared with TRBD1. Trimming cost V 4 bases and J 2 bases; bases outside gene matches: 6. From germline, CDR1 is SGHRS and CDR2 YFSETQ. CDR3 length: 15 residues. The CDR3 region has the DNA TGCGCCAGCAGCCCAGGGGGAAGGGGCAATCAGCCCCAGCATTTT. It specifies CASSPGGRGNQPQHF.

This chain connects TRBV19 to TRBJ1-2; the D gene is possibly TRBD1 (5 bases). Germline CDR1 reads LNHDA; CDR2 reads SQIVND (reference sequence). The length of the CDR3 is 15 residues. V was trimmed by 4 bases and J by 7 bases, leaving 19 bases between them. The CDR3 sequence: CASSTGQIVTTGYTF. CDR3 sequence (DNA): TGTGCCAGTAGTACAGGACAAATAGTTACTACTGGCTACACCTTC.

This chain joins TRBV20-1 and TRBJ1-2, with D tentatively TRBD1 (5 bases). The CDR3 covers 9 residues. V dropped 3 bases and J dropped 13 bases, with 9 bases sitting between them. Germline-derived CDR1 and CDR2 are DFQATT and SNEGSKA (reference sequence). CDR3 sequence reads: CSASPGLTF. CDR3 sequence (DNA): TGCAGTGCTAGTCCAGGGCTCACCTTC.

V usage is TRBV28 and J usage is TRBJ2-3; 7 nucleotides agree with TRBD1. V gave up 11 bases and J gave up 1 base; unmatched junction bases: 6. Germline CDR1 is MDHEN and CDR2 is SYDVKM. The CDR3 runs to 13 residues. CDR3 sequence reads: CACGDRGTDTQYF. For the CDR3, the DNA is TGTGCCTGTGGAGACAGGGGCACAGATACGCAGTATTTT.

This chain links TRBV28 with TRBJ2-3, with D perhaps being TRBD1 or TRBD2 (5 bases each). The CDR3 consists of 14 residues. Trimming took off 6 bases at V and 5 bases at J, with 15 bases between the two ends. From germline, CDR1 is MDHEN and CDR2 SYDVKM. The CDR3 region is CASRRPRGLDTQYF. DNA of the CDR3: TGTGCCAGCAGGCGCCCCCGGGGCCTAGATACGCAGTATTTT.

V is TRBV4-2 and J is TRBJ2-7; weak D call: TRBD1 (5 bases). Germline V gives CDR1 LGHNA, CDR2 YNFKEQ. The CDR3 runs 14 residues. Trimming shortened V by 5 bases and J by 0 bases, and 11 bases separated the two germline ends. In DNA form, the CDR3 reads TGTGCCAGCAGCTTCCAACAGGCCTCCTACGAGCAGTACTTC. It codes for CASSFQQASYEQYF.

The chain couples TRBV5-1 to TRBJ1-1; TRBD1 might be the D (5 bases). Germline loops: CDR1 SGHRS, CDR2 YFSETQ. The CDR3 covers 15 residues. Trimming pared 3 bases from V and 0 bases from J, leaving 12 bases between. The CDR3 nucleotides are TGCGCCAGCAGCTATGGGACTATCATGAACACTGAAGCTTTCTTT. Amino acids: CASSYGTIMNTEAFF.

The CDR3 spells CASSPGLAAFDTQYF. DNA for the CDR3: TGTGCCAGCAGCCCAGGACTAGCGGCCTTTGATACGCAGTATTTT. The chain carries TRBV11-3 and TRBJ2-3; 10 bases are a match to TRBD2. The J segment lost 6 bases and the V segment lost 5 bases, leaving 8 bases of the junction unmatched. The germline gives CDR1 SGHNT, CDR2 YENEEA. The CDR3 has 15 amino acids. Using reference TRBV11-3 and TRBJ2-3 for the parts outside the CDR3, the full variable domain is EAGVVQSPRYKIIEKKQPVAFWCNPISGHNTLYWYLQNLGQGPELLIRYENEEAVDDSQLPKDRFSAERLKGVDSTLKIQPAELGDSAVYLCASSPGLAAFDTQYFGPGTRLTVL.

The chain is built from TRBV4-3 and TRBJ1-2; D is unclear. Looked up from germline, CDR1 is LGHNA and CDR2 is YSLEER. This CDR3 comprises 16 residues. V lost 5 bases and J 4 bases, leaving 20 bases between the germline ends. CDR3 protein: CASSYLRGRKTYGYTF. CDR3 nucleotides: TGCGCCAGCAGCTACTTGAGAGGTCGAAAGACCTATGGCTACACCTTC.

V gene TRBV11-2 combines with J gene TRBJ2-1; TRBD2 matches at 16 bases. The length of the CDR3 is 16 residues. J lost 9 bases, V lost 6 bases, and 8 bases had no gene match. Germline assignment: CDR1 SGHAT and CDR2 FQNNGV. CDR3 loop: CASSTGLAGGSGEQFF. CDR3 DNA: TGTGCCAGCAGTACGGGACTAGCGGGAGGGTCTGGTGAGCAGTTCTTC.

This clone was observed a single time. The chain employs TRBV5-6 and TRBJ2-7; a possible D gene is TRBD2 (6 bases). The CDR3 extends over 13 amino acids. Germline V gene lookup returns CDR1 SGHDT and CDR2 YYEEEE. The V end was cut by 9 bases, the J end by 4 bases, with 17 bases between. The DNA for the CDR3 is TGTGCCACCGCACCGGGACTCGAATACGAGCAGTACTTC. Its protein is CATAPGLEYEQYF.